These T cell receptor beta chains were read from a single sample in a study of tumor and adjacent non-tumor tissue in lung cancer. Each CDR3 protein gets one entry after TCRdb re-called the multiplex PCR reads with MiXCR. The sample lists some 200,000 distinct CDR3 sequences; 71% were seen once. Material for sequencing was lung tumor tissue. All receptors come from a man between 60 and 70 years old with non-small cell lung cancer. CDR3s include the opening cysteine and the closing phenylalanine or tryptophan. The D gene is left open where the match is weak. The size of a clone is reported for some rows only, either as once, few or many, or as a class for expanded clones.

d_gene	abundance	v_gene	j_gene	len	CDR3aa	CDR3nt
NA	NA	TRBV20-1	TRBJ2-2	17	CSAKASGGGSNTGEVFF	TGCAGTGCTAAAGCTTCGGGTGGGGGGAGCAACACCGGGGAGGTGTTTTTT
TRBD2	once	TRBV20-1	TRBJ2-7	14	CSARLRGLADEQYF	TGCAGTGCTAGACTACGGGGACTAGCGGACGAGCAGTACTTC
NA	few	TRBV6-5	TRBJ1-5	12	CASSGGNQPQHF	TGTGCCAGCAGCGGGGGCAATCAGCCCCAGCATTTT
TRBD2	NA	TRBV11-3	TRBJ2-2	18	CASNSRGAGGCRAGELFF	TGCGCCAGCAACTCCCGGGGAGCGGGAGGATGCAGAGCTGGGGAGCTGTTTTTT
TRBD1	many	TRBV20-1	TRBJ1-5	16	CSARDVGQGTNQPQHF	TGCAGTGCTAGAGATGTAGGACAGGGGACGAATCAGCCCCAGCATTTT
NA	NA	TRBV29-1	TRBJ1-5	13	CSASGGVCQPQHF	TGTAGCGCCTCAGGAGGGGTATGTCAGCCCCAGCATTTT
NA	NA	TRBV6-1	TRBJ2-1	15	CASSGDGGVYNEQFF	TGTGCCAGCAGTGGGGATGGCGGGGTCTACAATGAGCAGTTCTTT
NA	NA	TRBV11-2	TRBJ1-4	13	CASSTGLNEQLFF	TGTGCCAGCAGTACCGGGCTGAATGAACAACTGTTTTTT
NA	NA	TRBV10-2	TRBJ1-1	15	CANRTEQVWNTEAFF	TGCGCCAACAGGACAGAACAAGTCTGGAACACTGAAGCCTTCTTT
NA	NA	TRBV12-3/TRBV12-4	TRBJ1-1	14	CASSRTDLNTEAFF	TGTGCCAGCAGTCGGACAGACCTGAACACTGAAGCTTTCTTT
NA	NA	TRBV12-3/TRBV12-4	TRBJ2-7	13	CASSNMESYEQYF	TGTGCCAGCAGTAATATGGAGTCCTACGAGCAGTACTTC
NA	NA	TRBV20-1	TRBJ2-5	13	CSARAEGKKTQYF	TGCAGTGCTAGGGCGGAAGGGAAAAAGACCCAGTACTTC
NA	NA	TRBV11-2	TRBJ1-1	15	CASGLWSYTNAEAFF	TGTGCCAGCGGGCTGTGGTCATATACGAACGCTGAAGCTTTCTTT
NA	NA	TRBV6-6	TRBJ2-7	15	CASSVTTGEGYVQYF	TGTGCCAGCAGTGTAACTACAGGGGAGGGCTACGTGCAGTACTTC
NA	NA	TRBV30	TRBJ1-3	16	CAWSRPGTISGNTIYF	TGTGCCTGGAGTCGGCCGGGGACCATCTCTGGAAACACCATATATTTT
NA	NA	TRBV5-4	TRBJ2-3	13	CNSSRRLFDTQYF	TGTAACAGCAGCAGACGACTCTTCGATACGCAGTATTTT
NA	once	TRBV20-1	TRBJ2-7	12	CSVRGPGVEQYF	TGCAGTGTTCGGGGGCCTGGGGTCGAACAGTACTTC
NA	NA	TRBV6-5	TRBJ2-7	13	CASSYETEHEQYF	TGTGCCAGCAGTTACGAAACTGAACACGAGCAGTACTTC
TRBD2	NA	TRBV11-3	TRBJ2-1	18	CASSRSLPRLAGGPEQFF	TGTGCCAGCAGCAGGTCTTTACCGAGACTAGCGGGAGGCCCTGAGCAGTTCTTC
TRBD1	NA	TRBV6-1	TRBJ2-7	15	CASNGAGTGAHEQYF	TGTGCCAGCAACGGAGCCGGGACAGGGGCTCACGAGCAGTACTTC
TRBD2	NA	TRBV20-1	TRBJ2-1	14	CSARVGTKSSELFF	TGCAGTGCTAGGGTCGGGACTAAGAGCTCGGAGCTGTTCTTC
NA	many	TRBV14	TRBJ2-1	12	CASSTRRHEQFF	TGTGCCAGCAGCACTCGTCGGCATGAGCAGTTCTTC
NA	NA	TRBV13	TRBJ1-5	18	CASSLSPTGKKANQPQHF	TGTGCCAGCAGCTTATCCCCCACAGGGAAAAAAGCAAATCAGCCCCAGCATTTT
TRBD1	NA	TRBV6-5	TRBJ1-1	14	CASSTTGPGTEVFF	TGTGCCAGCAGTACGACAGGGCCAGGTACTGAAGTTTTCTTT
NA	NA	TRBV11-1	TRBJ2-1	15	CASSLGLDGYKEQFF	TGTGCCAGCAGCTTAGGCCTGGATGGATACAAAGAGCAGTTCTTC
TRBD1	NA	TRBV28	TRBJ2-1	16	CASSSPGQKVYNEQFF	TGTGCCAGCAGTTCTCCGGGACAGAAAGTATACAATGAGCAGTTCTTC
NA	NA	TRBV20-1	TRBJ1-2	13	CSAIPKLDYGYTF	TGCAGTGCTATCCCTAAGTTGGACTATGGCTACACCTTC
TRBD2	NA	TRBV6-6	TRBJ2-1	17	CANSSWSPGLAGGEQFF	TGTGCCAACAGTTCTTGGTCACCGGGACTAGCGGGAGGTGAGCAGTTCTTC
NA	NA	TRBV19	TRBJ2-5	16	CASSIGRGRYQETQYF	TGTGCCAGTAGTATAGGACGAGGGCGATACCAAGAGACCCAGTACTTC
NA	NA	TRBV11-3	TRBJ1-1	14	CASSLDGANTEAFF	TGTGCTAGCAGCTTAGACGGAGCGAACACTGAAGCTTTCTTT
NA	NA	TRBV6-1	TRBJ2-7	15	CASSETGIGSYEQYF	TGTGCCAGCAGTGAAACTGGGATAGGGTCCTACGAGCAGTACTTC
NA	NA	TRBV20-1	TRBJ1-3	13	CSAESGAGNTIYF	TGCAGTGCCGAATCCGGGGCTGGAAACACCATATATTTT
NA	NA	TRBV11-2	TRBJ2-3	14	CASCLDRVTDTQYF	TGTGCCAGCTGCTTAGATAGGGTCACTGATACGCAGTATTTT
NA	NA	TRBV6-5	TRBJ1-4	13	CVSSFGRMEKLFF	TGTGTCAGCAGTTTCGGCAGGATGGAAAAACTGTTTTTT
NA	many	TRBV5-5	TRBJ1-1	16	CASSRPGRPLDTEAFF	TGTGCCAGCAGCAGACCGGGACGACCTCTGGACACTGAAGCTTTCTTT
NA	NA	TRBV6-1	TRBJ1-4	12	CASSSGRGQLLF	TGTGCCAGCAGTAGCGGACGCGGACAACTGTTATTT
TRBD1	NA	TRBV6-1	TRBJ1-4	15	CASSPDRGRFEKLFF	TGTGCCAGCAGCCCCGACAGGGGCAGATTTGAAAAACTGTTTTTT
TRBD2	NA	TRBV20-1	TRBJ2-2	14	CSAGPSGRTGELFF	TGCAGTGCTGGACCTAGCGGGAGAACCGGGGAGCTGTTTTTT
TRBD1	NA	TRBV6-6	TRBJ1-1	15	CASSDSPGGSSEAFF	TGTGCCAGCAGCGACTCCCCAGGGGGGAGCTCTGAAGCTTTCTTT